A selection of T cell receptor beta chains follows, all from one sample in a study of vaccination and CD4 T cells after COVID-19. MiXCR, applied by TCRdb to the PCR reads, yields one record per CDR3 protein. The table shows approximately 9,300 distinct CDR3 sequences, with 50% to 60% occurring only once. Antigens of these TCRs are unknown. Sequencing input: CD4+ T cells from blood, cultured in vitro. These receptors came from a human donor who had recovered from COVID-19. The CDR3 runs from the conserved cysteine through the conserved F or W. D genes are given only for firm matches. Where a row states a size, it is once, few, many or the class of an expanded clone; other rows omit it.

TRBD1	few	TRBV5-4	TRBJ1-6	TGTGCCAGCAGCCCCGGACAGGGGGCGAGGTCACCCCTCCACTTT	CASSPGQGARSPLHF
TRBD1	NA	TRBV6-5	TRBJ1-3	TGTGCCAGCAGTTTCTCGACAGGGGACACCATATATTTT	CASSFSTGDTIYF
NA	NA	TRBV19	TRBJ2-7	TGTGCCAGTAGTCGTGGCGGGGCGGCTCGGGCATCGGGGGAGCAGTACTTC	CASSRGGAARASGEQYF
NA	NA	TRBV6-2/TRBV6-3	TRBJ1-2	TGTGCCAGCACCGGGGTTGGGCAGAACTATGGCTACACCTTC	CASTGVGQNYGYTF
NA	NA	TRBV6-2/TRBV6-3	TRBJ1-2	TGTGCCAGCAGTTGGGTCGGAAAGGAGTATGGCTACACCTTC	CASSWVGKEYGYTF
NA	few	TRBV30	TRBJ1-2	TGTGCCTCCGTACGGGGGGTCCTCTATGGCTACACCTTC	CASVRGVLYGYTF
NA	NA	TRBV5-1	TRBJ2-3	TGCGCCAGCAGCGTACAGGGAAGGGCAGATACGCAGTATTTT	CASSVQGRADTQYF
NA	NA	TRBV7-3	TRBJ2-3	TGTGCCAGCAGCTTAGGGGGTGGGAAAACGGATACGCAGTATTTT	CASSLGGGKTDTQYF
NA	few	TRBV7-9	TRBJ1-4	TGTGCCAGCAGCTTAGGGGAGGGCGATGAAAAACTGTTTTTT	CASSLGEGDEKLFF
NA	NA	TRBV30	TRBJ1-6	TGTGCCTGGAGTCTCCGGGCAGTTTCACCCCTCCACTTT	CAWSLRAVSPLHF
TRBD2	once	TRBV11-2	TRBJ2-7	TGTGCCAGCAGCTTTTGGCGGGAGGGGAGGAAGCAGTACTTC	CASSFWREGRKQYF
TRBD1	few	TRBV7-8	TRBJ1-1	TGTGCCAGCAGCTTCGGGACAGGGACGATTGAAGCTTTCTTT	CASSFGTGTIEAFF